The T cell receptor (beta chain) under discussion was sequenced for a study of T cell changes during pregnancy in multiple sclerosis. Method: immunoSEQ multiplex PCR; TCRdb's copy keeps in-frame clones and lacks some. This sample has approximately 36,000 clones; 93% occur once, and the top ten carry roughly 0.41%. CDR1 and CDR2 from the germline V gene are SEHNR and FQNEAQ (reference sequence). V gave up 3 bases and J gave up 8 bases, with 16 bases separating them. The CDR3 spans 14 residues. The chain links TRBV7-9 to TRBJ1-2; TRBD1 might be the D (5 bases). This TCR was sampled from a female donor with multiple sclerosis, enrolled in a pregnancy study. The sequences come from CD4+ T cells from peripheral blood mononuclear cells, collected in the first trimester of pregnancy. The CDR3: CASSFGGGTGGYTF. CDR3 DNA sequence: TGTGCCAGCAGCTTCGGGGGGGGAACCGGCGGCTACACCTTC.